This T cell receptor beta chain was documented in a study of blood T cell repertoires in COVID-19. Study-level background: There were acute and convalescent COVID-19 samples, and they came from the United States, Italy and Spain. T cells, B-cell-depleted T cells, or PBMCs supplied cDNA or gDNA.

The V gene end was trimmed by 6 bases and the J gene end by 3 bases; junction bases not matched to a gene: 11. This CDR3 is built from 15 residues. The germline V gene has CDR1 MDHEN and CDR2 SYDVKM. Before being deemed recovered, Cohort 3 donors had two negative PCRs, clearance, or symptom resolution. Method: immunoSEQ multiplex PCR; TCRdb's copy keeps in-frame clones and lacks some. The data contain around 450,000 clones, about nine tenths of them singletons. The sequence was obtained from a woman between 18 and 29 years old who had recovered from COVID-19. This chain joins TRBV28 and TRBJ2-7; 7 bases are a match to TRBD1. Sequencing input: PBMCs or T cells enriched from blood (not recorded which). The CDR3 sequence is CASRSLGDSVYEQYF. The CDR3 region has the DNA TGTGCCAGCAGATCCTTGGGGGACAGTGTCTACGAGCAGTACTTC.